This TCR beta chain originates from a study of shared clonotypes between healthy human individuals. The method was immunoSEQ multiplex PCR; TCRdb's version includes in-frame clones alone and lacks a portion of them. The profile shows more than 1,200,000 clones, roughly 98.5% of them singletons. The TCR was taken from a man aged 25 to 40 in good health. Sequencing was performed on naive CD4+ T cells sorted from blood. Specified subset: CD45RA+ positively selected.

CDR3 region: CASSYQSGRADEQYF. The CDR3 nucleotides read TGTGCCAGCAGTTACCAAAGCGGGAGGGCCGACGAGCAGTACTTC. The rearrangement uses TRBV6-5 and TRBJ2-7, with TRBD2 matching over 10 bases. Germline values: CDR1 MNHEY, CDR2 SVGAGI. With V trimmed by 2 bases and J by 5 bases, 6 bases remained unmatched. The CDR3 loop spans 15 amino acids.